The subject of this entry is one T cell receptor (beta chain). This sample is part of a study of blood T cell repertoires in COVID-19. Assay: immunoSEQ multiplex PCR; the TCRdb copy retains only in-frame clones and omits some. The table lists about 190,000 clones, about 88% of them singletons, with 3.2% in the top ten. The CDR3 extends over 19 amino acids. Germline CDR1 and CDR2: LGHDT and YNNKEL (reference sequence). V lost 2 bases, J lost 1 base, and 22 bases lay in between. Participants had their cohort set by participant-reported clinical history. The genes are TRBV3-1 (or the pseudogene TRBV3-2) and TRBJ2-3; possibly TRBD2 for D (6 bases). The sequenced sample consisted of PBMCs or T cells enriched from blood (not recorded which). This sequence originates from a woman aged 25 to 45 who had recovered from COVID-19. In DNA, the CDR3 is TGTGCCAGCAGCCAAAGGAGATTTTCTAGCGAGGGAGGCACAGATACGCAGTATTTT. Its protein is CASSQRRFSSEGGTDTQYF.